The 7 T cell receptor beta chains below all came from one sample that was sequenced in a study of CD8+ T cells in alopecia areata (dated by TCRdb to 2017 to 2018). The method behind the library was the immunoSEQ multiplex PCR assay. For TCR sequencing, RNA was extracted from every sample and reverse transcribed into cDNA to serve as template. The table comes from immuneACCESS by way of TCRdb, which keeps in-frame sequences with V and J called. Part of the clones is missing from these tables; in studies checked, under half for an unresolved V gene and the rest for unknown reasons. The sample features some 110,000 clones, and none is a singleton. Of the sample, 15% to 20% is held by the ten largest clones. Source material: lesional skin. The receptors originated from a C3H/HeJ mouse with alopecia areata. The MHC haplotype for this mouse line is H2-k.

About this clone itself: The gene symbols are mouse symbols. Read data end 4 residues before the CDR3 end; the end is taken from the germline J gene. The chain recombines TRBV13-3 with TRBJ2-2; 11 bases line up with TRBD2. V lost 1 base and J lost 4; bases outside the gene matches: 3. Germline V gene data show CDR1 as NNHDY and CDR2 as SYVADS. The CDR3 is 16 amino acids. CDR3 sequence reads: CASSDKGLGATGQLYF. The CDR3 bases that were read are TGTGCCAGCAGTGATAAGGGACTGGGGGCCACCGGG.

As to this clone: Gene and germline names: mouse. The read gets to within 4 residues of the CDR3 end, and the germline J gene fills in the rest. The rearrangement uses TRBV1 and TRBJ2-5, with 7 bases lining up with TRBD2. The CDR3 sequence is 17 residues long. V was pared by 0 bases and J by 3 bases, with 9 bases of the junction left unmatched. Germline values: CDR1 NSQYPW, CDR2 LRSPGD (reference sequence). The DNA read from the CDR3 is TGCACCTGCAGTGCAGATTCCGGAGACTGGGTTCAAGAC. It yields the protein CTCSADSGDWVQD. The CDR3 as a whole reads CTCSADSGDWVQDTQYF. The entire variable domain, with the rest obtained from reference TRBV1 and TRBJ2-5, is as follows: VTLLEQNPRWRLVPRGQAVNLRCILKNSQYPWMSWYQQDLQKQLQWLFTLRSPGDKEVKSLPGADYLATRVTDTELRLQVANMSQGRTLYCTCSADSGDWVQDTQYFGPGTRLLVL.

This clone occurred a few times. Mouse names are used for the genes. The CDR3 end falls 4 residues outside the read, so it is completed with the germline J gene. This rearrangement joins TRBV31 to TRBJ2-1; perhaps TRBD1 as D (6 bases). The CDR3 runs 13 residues. Trimming cost V 4 bases and J 1 base, with 8 bases left between them. Germline V CDR1 and CDR2: GKSSPN, SITVG. CDR3 bases read: TGTGCCTGGAAGGGACAAAACTATGCT. Translating it yields CAWKGQNYA. The full CDR3 protein reads CAWKGQNYAEQFF.

This clone was seen only a few times. Gene names follow the mouse nomenclature. The read falls 4 residues short of the CDR3 end, and the missing part is taken from the germline J gene. This sequence joins TRBV13-3 and TRBJ2-1, with 8 bases that match TRBD1. This CDR3 has 15 residues. V gave up 5 bases and J gave up 2 bases; unmatched junction bases: 6. Germline values: CDR1 NNHDY, CDR2 SYVADS. CDR3 sequence: CASSPDRGDYAEQFF. The DNA read from the CDR3 is TGTGCCAGCAGCCCCGACAGGGGAGACTATGCT.

This clone showed up many times. Genes and germline come from the mouse. The read terminates 4 residues ahead of where the CDR3 ends, so the germline J gene completes it. The V call is TRBV1, the J call TRBJ2-3; possible D gene TRBD1, 6 bases. The CDR3 is made up of 13 amino acids. The V gene's germline CDR1 is NSQYPW and CDR2 LRSPGD (reference sequence). The CDR3 loop reads CTCSGGTKETLYF. CDR3 DNA (partial): TGCACCTGCAGTGGGGGGACAAAAGAA.

Remarks on this clone: Gene names denote mouse genes. The CDR3 end is not reached by the read, which stops 4 residues before it; the germline J gene fills it in. The chain has TRBV13-3 and TRBJ2-7, with 12 bases fitting TRBD2. The CDR3 length is 16 residues. The germline CDR1 and CDR2 sequences are NNHDY and SYVADS. The CDR3 DNA, read in part, is TGTGCCAGCAGCTCCGGGACTGGGGGGCTCCGATAT. Translation gives CASSSGTGGLRY. The whole CDR3 protein is CASSSGTGGLRYEQYF.

This clone was seen a handful of times. Gene names refer to mouse genes. This CDR3 is CTCSAGTPGLGAYEQYF. The covered CDR3 bases are TGCACCTGCAGTGCAGGCACTCCGGGACTGGGGGCCTAT. The V and J genes are TRBV1 and TRBJ2-7, with 11 bases matching TRBD2. The sequenced fragment ends 4 residues before the CDR3 boundary, so the rest is inferred from the germline J gene. The CDR3 extends over 17 amino acids. Germline lookup yields CDR1 NSQYPW and CDR2 LRSPGD (reference sequence). Unmatched junction bases numbered 7, after V lost 1 base and J lost 2 bases. The complete variable domain, with remaining parts taken from reference TRBV1 and TRBJ2-7, reads VTLLEQNPRWRLVPRGQAVNLRCILKNSQYPWMSWYQQDLQKQLQWLFTLRSPGDKEVKSLPGADYLATRVTDTELRLQVANMSQGRTLYCTCSAGTPGLGAYEQYFGPGTRLTVL.